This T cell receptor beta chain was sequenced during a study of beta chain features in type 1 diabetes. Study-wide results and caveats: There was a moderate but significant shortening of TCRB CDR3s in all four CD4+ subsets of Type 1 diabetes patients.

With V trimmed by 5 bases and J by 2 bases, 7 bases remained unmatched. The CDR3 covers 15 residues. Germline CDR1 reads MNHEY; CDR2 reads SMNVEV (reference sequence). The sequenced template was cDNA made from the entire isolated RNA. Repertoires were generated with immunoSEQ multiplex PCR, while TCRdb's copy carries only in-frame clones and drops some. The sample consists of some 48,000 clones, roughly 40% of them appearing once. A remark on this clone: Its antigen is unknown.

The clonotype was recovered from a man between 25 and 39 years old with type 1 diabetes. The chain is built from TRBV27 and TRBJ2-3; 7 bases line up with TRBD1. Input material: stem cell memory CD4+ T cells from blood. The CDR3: CASSPQGQFTDTQYF. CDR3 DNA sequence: TGTGCCAGCAGTCCCCAGGGACAGTTCACAGATACGCAGTATTTT.